The 32 T cell receptor beta chains reported below all come from one sample, sequenced in a study of blood T cell repertoires in COVID-19. Using immunoSEQ multiplex PCR, the repertoire was profiled, and TCRdb retains in-frame clones only, with some absent. The table lists about 80,000 clones, 78% of them singletons. Input material: peripheral blood. The receptors here all came from a human donor in a cohort sampled during active COVID-19.

The chain carries TRBV11-3 and TRBJ2-3; TRBD2 aligns across 7 bases. V was clipped by 7 bases and J by 0 bases; unmatched bases: 16. The length of the CDR3 is 18 residues. Germline loops: CDR1 SGHNT, CDR2 YENEEA. The CDR3 region has the DNA TGTGCCAGCAACCCCTTCGAGGGGCGGGAGCAGAGCACAGATACGCAGTATTTT. It encodes CASNPFEGREQSTDTQYF.

J is TRBJ2-1 and V is TRBV7-6, with 8 positions matching TRBD1. The CDR3 extends over 14 amino acids. CDR1 is SGHVS, CDR2 FNYEAQ, per germline. V gave up 2 bases and J gave up 4 bases; unmatched junction bases: 1. The CDR3 region has the DNA TGTGCCAGCAGCTTAAGACAGGGGTACAATGAGCAGTTCTTC. It is translated as CASSLRQGYNEQFF. Together with reference TRBV7-6 and TRBJ2-1, the CDR3 gives the full variable domain: GAGVSQSPRYKVTKRGQDVALRCDPISGHVSLYWYRQALGQGPEFLTYFNYEAQQDKSGLPNDRFSAERPEGSISTLTIQRTEQRDSAMYRCASSLRQGYNEQFFGPGTRLTVL.

This clone was seen ten or more times. The chain is built from TRBV19 and TRBJ1-5, with D tentatively TRBD1 (6 bases). With 1 base removed from V and 2 bases from J, the gap between germline ends came to 15 bases. Looked up from germline, CDR1 is LNHDA and CDR2 is SQIVND (reference sequence). CDR3 size: 17 residues. The CDR3 protein is CASSIAVGTIGNQPQHF. CDR3 coding DNA: TGTGCCAGTAGTATAGCCGTTGGGACAATTGGCAATCAGCCCCAGCATTTT.

The genes are TRBV9 and TRBJ2-1; 14 bases map to TRBD2. The CDR3 length is 18 residues. V lost 3 bases, J lost 9 bases, and 14 bases stayed unmatched. Germline V lookup: CDR1 SGDLS, CDR2 YYNGEE. The CDR3 nucleotides read TGTGCCAGCAGCGACAACCCCGGGACTAGCGGGAGAAGGGTTGAGCAGTTCTTC. As protein: CASSDNPGTSGRRVEQFF.

The chain is built from TRBV6-2 or TRBV6-3 and TRBJ1-1; D not certain. This CDR3 contains 15 residues. Germline V gene sequence: CDR1 MNHEY, CDR2 SVGEGT. Trimming shortened V by 6 bases and J by 0 bases, and 14 bases separated the two germline ends. The DNA for the CDR3 is TGTGCCAGCAGCCCCCAGCGATGGATGAACACTGAAGCTTTCTTT. This codes for CASSPQRWMNTEAFF.

The chain joins TRBV5-6 to TRBJ1-1, with a weak D call TRBD1 (6 bases). Germline CDR1 reads SGHDT; CDR2 reads YYEEEE. V lost 1 base, J lost 4 bases, and 11 bases lay in between. The CDR3 contains 14 residues. CDR3 DNA: TGTGCCAGCAGCTTGTCAGGGGATTTCACTGAAGCTTTCTTT. Translating gives CASSLSGDFTEAFF. The whole variable domain, remainder taken from reference TRBV5-6 and TRBJ1-1, is DAGVTQSPTHLIKTRGQQVTLRCSPKSGHDTVSWYQQALGQGPQFIFQYYEEEERQRGNFPDRFSGHQFPNYSSELNVNALLLGDSALYLCASSLSGDFTEAFFGQGTRLTVV.

A remark on this clone: At one of its ends the junction is not consistent with the germline gene, which may arise from a read error. The V and J genes are TRBV28 and TRBJ2-5, with 7 bases fitting TRBD2. This CDR3 has 11 residues. Germline V gene sequence: CDR1 MDHEN, CDR2 SYDVKM. This CDR3 reads CASSLADGLDF. The CDR3 nucleotides are TGTGCCAGCAGTTTGGCGGACGGACTAGACTTC.

The chain uses TRBV4-1 and TRBJ1-1, with TRBD1 identical over 8 bases. J lost 2 bases, V lost 3 bases, and 8 bases had no gene match. Germline CDR1 reads MGHRA; CDR2 reads YSYEKL. This CDR3 has 16 amino acids. The CDR3 DNA sequence: TGCGCCAGCAGCCAGGGACAGGATCTAAGAAACACTGAAGCTTTCTTT. Its protein product is CASSQGQDLRNTEAFF.

The chain has TRBV28 and TRBJ1-6, with D perhaps TRBD1 (6 bases). This CDR3 has 15 amino acids. V lost 3 bases and J lost 9, with 15 bases in between. The germline V gene has CDR1 MDHEN and CDR2 SYDVKM. In DNA form, the CDR3 reads TGTGCCAGCAGTTTGGTGGGGGGGCAAGGTTCACCCCTCCACTTT. Protein sequence: CASSLVGGQGSPLHF.

V gene TRBV7-8 combines with J gene TRBJ1-1; 8 bases align to TRBD1. This CDR3 is built from 14 residues. The germline CDR1 and CDR2 sequences are SGHVS and FQNEAQ. The junction had 4 bases not matched to a gene; V was cut back by 5 bases and J by 2 bases. CDR3 nucleotide sequence: TGTGCCAGCAGCCCGGCAGGGGGCAACACTGAAGCTTTCTTT. This translates into CASSPAGGNTEAFF.

This clone was counted only a few times. V gene TRBV29-1 combines with J gene TRBJ2-1; the match to TRBD2 covers 12 bases. CDR3 length: 13 amino acids. Germline loops: CDR1 SQVTM, CDR2 ANQGSEA. The CDR3 protein is CRIGLAGSNEQFF. CDR3 sequence (DNA): TGCAGGATAGGACTAGCGGGATCCAATGAGCAGTTCTTC.

The chain recombines TRBV11-2 with TRBJ2-1, with D tentatively TRBD2 (7 bases). The ends were cut back, 0 bases at V and 7 bases at J, with 13 bases in the middle. The germline V gene encodes CDR1 SGHAT and CDR2 FQNNGV. The CDR3 spans 15 residues. The CDR3 sequence is CASSLEGGAGNEQFF. The CDR3 nucleotides read TGTGCCAGCAGCTTAGAAGGGGGGGCTGGGAATGAGCAGTTCTTC.

The rearrangement joins TRBV6-2 or TRBV6-3 to TRBJ1-4; maybe TRBD1 (6 bases). CDR1 is MNHEY, CDR2 SVGEGT, per germline. With 2 bases removed from V and 7 bases from J, the gap between germline ends came to 11 bases. CDR3 size: 14 residues. The CDR3 protein is CASSYPGEGEKLFF. CDR3 coding DNA: TGTGCCAGCAGTTACCCAGGGGAAGGTGAAAAACTGTTTTTT.

Here the CDR3 reads CASSEGQSNEKLFF. Here the CDR3 DNA reads TGCGCCAGCAGCGAGGGACAGAGTAATGAAAAACTGTTTTTT. The chain recombines TRBV5-1 with TRBJ1-4, with 7 bases fitting TRBD1. Trimming cost V 4 bases and J 4 bases; bases outside gene matches: 4. The length of the CDR3 is 14 residues. Germline CDR1 reads SGHRS; CDR2 reads YFSETQ.

This clone was recorded only once. The rearrangement joins TRBV5-1 to TRBJ2-5; unclear D gene. Per the germline V gene, CDR1 is SGHRS and CDR2 is YFSETQ. Trimming shortened V by 2 bases and J by 4 bases, and 15 bases separated the two germline ends. CDR3 length equals 15 residues. The CDR3 DNA reads as TGCGCCAGCAGCTTTTTCGCTTTGACGGGAGAGACCCAGTACTTC. As protein: CASSFFALTGETQYF.

The rearrangement uses TRBV6-6 and TRBJ1-3; D is unresolved. Germline CDR1 MNHNY, CDR2 SVGAGI (reference sequence). Trimming stripped 5 bases from V and 0 bases from J, with 17 bases between. The length of the CDR3 is 17 residues. DNA for the CDR3: TGTGCCAGCAGTCCAATTCGGGAACAGTTCTCTGGAAACACCATATATTTT. Translated, it gives CASSPIREQFSGNTIYF.

V is TRBV5-4 and J is TRBJ1-1, with D tentatively TRBD1 (6 bases). V dropped 2 bases and J dropped 1 base, with 9 bases sitting between them. There are 14 residues in the CDR3. CDR1 SGHNT and CDR2 YYREEE come from the germline V gene (reference sequence). The CDR3 reads CASSFQGRNTEAFF. The CDR3 DNA sequence: TGTGCCAGCAGCTTTCAGGGGAGGAACACTGAAGCTTTCTTT.

The chain links TRBV15 to TRBJ1-2; tentative D call: TRBD1 (5 bases). There are 16 residues in the CDR3. V lost 0 bases, J lost 6 bases, and 17 bases lay in between. The V gene's germline CDR1 is LNHNV and CDR2 YYDKDF (reference sequence). The chain's CDR3 is CATSRDSQGGRDGYTF. The CDR3 bases are TGTGCCACCAGCAGAGATAGCCAGGGTGGAAGGGATGGCTACACCTTC.

This chain connects TRBV19 to TRBJ2-1; no definite D call. With 0 bases removed from V and 0 bases from J, the gap between germline ends came to 9 bases. Per the germline V gene, CDR1 is LNHDA and CDR2 is SQIVND (reference sequence). CDR3 length equals 16 residues. The CDR3 nucleotides read TGTGCCAGTAGTATAGACAGTAGGAGCTCCTACAATGAGCAGTTCTTC. It specifies CASSIDSRSSYNEQFF. The variable domain in full, completed from reference TRBV19 and TRBJ2-1, reads DGGITQSPKYLFRKEGQNVTLSCEQNLNHDAMYWYRQDPGQGLRLIYYSQIVNDFQKGDIAEGYSVSREKKESFPLTVTSAQKNPTAFYLCASSIDSRSSYNEQFFGPGTRLTVL.

The genes are TRBV27 and TRBJ1-6, with a tentative D call TRBD1 (6 bases). V was cut by 10 bases and J by 11 bases, with 24 bases left in between. This CDR3 comprises 15 residues. The germline CDR1 and CDR2 sequences are MNHEY and SMNVEV (reference sequence). For the CDR3, the DNA is TGTGCCAACCCACAAGAGGACAGATTTGAGACACCCCTCCACTTT. Translation: CANPQEDRFETPLHF.

The gene calls are TRBV9 and TRBJ2-3; possibly TRBD2 for D (7 bases). CDR1 is SGDLS, CDR2 YYNGEE, per germline. CDR3 length equals 16 residues. V gave up 0 bases and J gave up 2 bases, with 13 bases separating them. This CDR3 reads CASSVEGGAPTDTQYF. CDR3 DNA sequence: TGTGCCAGCAGCGTAGAGGGGGGGGCGCCCACAGATACGCAGTATTTT.

The chain uses TRBV9 and TRBJ2-7; weak D call: TRBD1 (6 bases). Trimming removed 4 bases at V and 5 bases at J, with 19 bases between. Germline V gene lookup returns CDR1 SGDLS and CDR2 YYNGEE. CDR3 length: 15 amino acids. The CDR3 sequence is CASSIRYRDTNEQYV. In DNA form, the CDR3 reads TGTGCCAGCAGCATCCGTTACAGGGACACCAACGAGCAGTACGTC.

This clone came up once. J is TRBJ2-4 and V is TRBV24-1; the D gene is possibly TRBD2 (6 bases). CDR3 length equals 14 residues. Per the germline V gene, CDR1 is KGHDR and CDR2 is SFDVKD. Trimming removed 1 base from V and 7 bases from J, with 10 bases in between. The chain's CDR3 is CATSDLPGVNIQYF. CDR3 bases: TGTGCCACCAGTGATTTACCGGGGGTGAACATTCAGTACTTC.

The chain joins TRBV9 to TRBJ2-7, with 8 nucleotides matching TRBD1. Trimming took 0 bases from V and 3 from J; bases not matched to a gene: 8. This CDR3 region has 16 residues. The germline V gene has CDR1 SGDLS and CDR2 YYNGEE. The CDR3 reads CASSVGGTGPDYEQYF. The CDR3 DNA reads TGTGCCAGCAGCGTAGGAGGGACAGGACCCGACTACGAGCAGTACTTC.

CDR3 protein: CATSDLDQSGSHGYTF. CDR3 coding DNA: TGTGCCACCAGTGATTTAGATCAATCGGGATCCCATGGCTACACCTTC. The chain carries TRBV24-1 and TRBJ1-2; D uncertain. Trimming took off 1 base at V and 6 bases at J, with 17 bases between the two ends. This CDR3 is built from 16 residues. CDR1 is KGHDR, CDR2 SFDVKD, per germline.

The chain is built from TRBV3-1 (or the pseudogene TRBV3-2) and TRBJ2-2, with D perhaps TRBD2 (6 bases). V was cut by 4 bases and J by 4 bases, with 13 bases left in between. Germline loops: CDR1 LGHDT, CDR2 YNNKEL (reference sequence). The CDR3 spans 15 residues. CDR3 in DNA: TGTGCCAGCAGCCCTCGCGGGGCCCTCACCGGGGAGCTGTTTTTT. It yields the protein CASSPRGALTGELFF.

V is TRBV6-1 and J is TRBJ2-7; D not resolved. This CDR3 is 12 amino acids long. Germline V gene sequence: CDR1 MNHNS, CDR2 SASEGT. Trimming pared 2 bases from V and 2 bases from J, leaving 4 bases between. The CDR3 protein is CASSEYPYEQYF. The CDR3 DNA follows: TGTGCCAGCAGTGAATATCCCTACGAGCAGTACTTC.

This sequence joins TRBV18 and TRBJ2-5; 13 nucleotides agree with TRBD2. CDR3 length equals 17 residues. Germline V gives CDR1 KGHSH, CDR2 LQKENI. J was trimmed by 0 bases and V by 2 bases; bases with no gene match: 3. Here the CDR3 reads CASSPTGTSGNQETQYF. CDR3 coding DNA: TGTGCCAGCTCACCAACCGGGACTAGCGGGAACCAAGAGACCCAGTACTTC.

The count of this clone is one. The CDR3 nucleotides read TGTGCCAGCAGTTACTCGAACAGGGTGATTGGCACTGAAGCTTTCTTT. Its protein product is CASSYSNRVIGTEAFF. The rearrangement links TRBV6-5 to TRBJ1-1, with D possibly TRBD1 on 6 matching bases. This CDR3 is built from 16 residues. V was clipped by 0 bases and J by 4 bases, with 15 bases between them. The germline CDR1 and CDR2 sequences are MNHEY and SVGAGI.

This rearrangement joins TRBV4-1 to TRBJ1-2; D possibly corresponds to TRBD1 (6 bases). The CDR3 has 14 amino acids. CDR1 is MGHRA and CDR2 is YSYEKL in the germline V gene. V was cut by 0 bases and J by 3 bases, with 8 bases left in between. The CDR3 protein is CASSQDRTDYGYTF. CDR3 DNA sequence: TGCGCCAGCAGCCAAGATAGGACAGACTATGGCTACACCTTC.

This chain uses TRBV10-3 with TRBJ1-2; unclear D gene. CDR1 is ENHRY and CDR2 is SYGVKD in the germline V gene. CDR3 size: 11 residues. Deletions cut 10 bases from V and 6 bases from J, with 12 bases between. The chain's CDR3 is CATRREDGYTF. The CDR3 DNA sequence: TGTGCCACGCGACGGGAGGATGGCTACACCTTC.

The V and J genes are TRBV23-1 and TRBJ2-7, with TRBD2 as a possible D gene (5 bases). TRBV23-1 is annotated as an ORF whose role is uncertain. This CDR3 region has 15 residues. The V end was cut by 4 bases, the J end by 3 bases, with 16 bases between. The CDR3 loop is CASSPYQQRRYEQYV. CDR3 in DNA: TGCGCCAGCAGTCCCTATCAACAGCGGCGCTACGAGCAGTACGTC.